This is a list of T cell receptor beta chains from one sample in a study of OX40 agonist ivuxolimab in advanced cancers. Clones were read by immunoSEQ multiplex PCR, and TCRdb kept only the in-frame ones, dropping some. The repertoire holds over 10,000 clones, with 82% as singletons. The starting material was CD4+ or CD8+ T cells sorted from blood, obtained in a trial of the OX40 agonist ivuxolimab. The source is an adult with an advanced solid tumor such as melanoma, head and neck, liver or kidney cancer. CDR3s include the opening cysteine and the closing phenylalanine or tryptophan. D genes are given only for firm matches. The size entry is marked missing in some rows and otherwise reads once, few, many or a size class.

clone_size j_call v_call d_call cdr3_aa cdr3_nt
. TRBJ2-7 TRBV27 TRBD1 CASRPDRGLYEQYF TGTGCCAGCAGACCCGACAGGGGGCTCTACGAGCAGTACTTC
. TRBJ1-3 TRBV4-3 . CASSQVSRSGNTIYF TGCGCCAGCAGCCAAGTTTCCAGGTCTGGAAACACCATATATTTT
. TRBJ2-7 TRBV13 . CASSSYDRAYEQYF TGTGCCAGCAGCTCCTACGACAGAGCCTACGAGCAGTACTTC
. TRBJ2-2 TRBV4-3 . CASSHSSGELFF TGCGCCAGCAGCCATTCTTCCGGGGAGCTGTTTTTT
. TRBJ1-1 TRBV7-9 . CASRVTGNTEAFF TGTGCCAGCAGAGTAACAGGGAACACTGAAGCTTTCTTT
. TRBJ2-6 TRBV28 TRBD2 CASSPSGGGQGAF TGTGCCAGCAGTCCGAGCGGGGGAGGCCAAGGGGCTTTC
. TRBJ1-1 TRBV5-5 TRBD1 CASSLEGRGWSEAFF TGTGCCAGCAGCTTGGAGGGCAGGGGGTGGTCTGAAGCTTTCTTT
. TRBJ2-7 TRBV7-9 . CASSNRLGIHEQYF TGTGCCAGCAGCAACCGATTGGGGATCCACGAGCAGTACTTC
. TRBJ2-4 TRBV6-1 TRBD2 CASSVERGGLGKNIQYF TGTGCCAGCAGTGTAGAGCGGGGGGGCCTTGGCAAAAACATTCAGTACTTC
. TRBJ1-1 TRBV19 . CASKDSEAFF TGTGCCAGTAAGGACTCTGAAGCTTTCTTT
. TRBJ2-1 TRBV5-1 TRBD1 CASSLATDRVYNEQFF TGCGCCAGCAGCTTGGCCACGGACAGGGTATACAATGAGCAGTTCTTC
. TRBJ2-1 TRBV9 TRBD1 CASSYGQANEQFF TGTGCCAGCAGCTACGGACAGGCCAATGAGCAGTTCTTC
. TRBJ2-5 TRBV13 TRBD1 CASSLRTGKDQETQYF TGTGCCAGCAGCCTACGGACAGGGAAAGACCAAGAGACCCAGTACTTC
. TRBJ2-2 TRBV28 TRBD1 CASSPIRDRGAGELFF TGTGCCAGCAGTCCGATACGGGACAGGGGTGCCGGGGAGCTGTTTTTT
large TRBJ2-7 TRBV7-3 . CASSLGQGNEQYF TGTGCCAGCAGTTTGGGGCAGGGGAACGAGCAGTACTTC
. TRBJ2-1 TRBV19 . CASSITEDVYNEQFF TGTGCCAGTAGTATAACGGAGGACGTCTACAATGAGCAGTTCTTC
. TRBJ1-5 TRBV7-7 . CASSFPPRGLYSNQPQHF TGTGCCAGCAGCTTCCCACCCCGGGGACTCTATAGCAATCAGCCCCAGCATTTT
. TRBJ1-2 TRBV9 . CASSVGAGARVDTF .
. TRBJ1-2 TRBV27 . CASSWGGGLTYGYTF TGTGCCAGCAGTTGGGGCGGAGGCTTAACCTATGGCTACACCTTC
. TRBJ1-5 TRBV10-2 . CASSEWSYWNQPQHF TGCGCCAGCAGTGAGTGGTCATATTGGAATCAGCCCCAGCATTTT
. TRBJ2-2 TRBV4-3 . CASSYQTGPGELFF TGCGCCAGCAGCTATCAAACAGGGCCCGGGGAGCTGTTTTTT
. TRBJ2-1 TRBV29-1 TRBD1 CSVEDADRAAYNEQFF TGCAGCGTTGAAGACGCGGACAGGGCCGCCTACAATGAGCAGTTCTTC
. TRBJ2-7 TRBV6-1 . CTISESSGTSPYEQYF TGTACCATCAGTGAGTCGTCAGGGACCTCCCCCTACGAGCAGTACTTC
. TRBJ2-5 TRBV5-8 . CASSLATPMYQETQYF TGTGCCAGCAGCTTGGCGACCCCAATGTACCAAGAGACCCAGTACTTC
. TRBJ2-7 TRBV29-1 TRBD1 CSVEETGQRSHEQYF TGCAGCGTTGAAGAGACGGGACAGAGGTCCCACGAGCAGTACTTC
. TRBJ2-1 TRBV27 . CASSLKGAGWDEQFF TGTGCCAGCAGTTTAAAAGGGGCCGGATGGGATGAGCAGTTCTTC
. TRBJ1-4 TRBV2 . CASSDLRGGVTTNEKLFF TGTGCCAGCAGTGATCTGCGCGGGGGGGTTACGACTAATGAAAAACTGTTTTTT
. TRBJ2-3 TRBV6-5 . CATVGLAKDTQYF TGTGCCACCGTGGGGCTAGCCAAAGATACGCAGTATTTT
. TRBJ2-1 TRBV6-5 . CATGALEQFF TGTGCTACCGGGGCATTGGAGCAGTTCTTC
few TRBJ2-2 TRBV7-7 . CASSLGRDSGELFF TGTGCCAGCAGCTTAGGCAGGGATTCCGGGGAGCTGTTTTTT
once TRBJ2-1 TRBV29-1 . CSVDSDNEQFF TGCAGCGTTGATTCAGATAATGAGCAGTTCTTC
. TRBJ2-1 TRBV6-5 . CASSYSAGFYNEQFF TGTGCCAGCAGTTACTCCGCAGGGTTCTACAATGAGCAGTTCTTC
. TRBJ2-1 TRBV6-6 . CASGRGRSSYNEQFF TGTGCCAGCGGACGCGGGCGTAGCTCCTACAATGAGCAGTTCTTC
. TRBJ2-6 TRBV25-1 . CASSQGGITVSGANVLTF TGTGCCAGCAGTCAGGGGGGGATAACGGTCTCTGGGGCCAACGTCCTGACTTTC
. TRBJ2-7 TRBV19 . CASSIGEGTYEQYF TGTGCCAGTAGTATAGGCGAGGGTACCTACGAGCAGTACTTC
. TRBJ2-6 TRBV28 . CASSFRVGANVLTF TGTGCCAGCAGTTTCAGGGTCGGGGCCAACGTCCTGACTTTC
. TRBJ2-1 TRBV9 TRBD1 CASSPGQGGGNEQFF TGTGCCAGCAGCCCTGGACAGGGGGGAGGCAATGAGCAGTTCTTC
. TRBJ2-7 TRBV4-1 . CASSQEGGYEQYF TGCGCCAGCAGCCAAGAGGGCGGCTACGAGCAGTACTTC
. TRBJ2-3 TRBV6-5 . CASSLGRDTQYF TGTGCCAGCAGTTTGGGAAGAGATACGCAGTATTTT
. TRBJ2-6 TRBV28 . CASSFWANEGRTGANVLTF TGTGCCAGCAGTTTCTGGGCCAACGAGGGGCGAACTGGGGCCAACGTCCTGACTTTC
. TRBJ2-1 TRBV27 TRBD1 CASSLTGGYNEQFF TGTGCCAGCAGTTTGACAGGGGGGTACAATGAGCAGTTCTTC
once TRBJ2-7 TRBV28 TRBD1 CASSLGTGLGYEQYF TGTGCCAGCAGTTTAGGGACAGGCCTAGGCTACGAGCAGTACTTC
. TRBJ2-7 TRBV9 . CASSASPKYEQYF TGTGCCAGCAGCGCTAGCCCAAAATACGAGCAGTACTTC
few TRBJ1-2 TRBV10-3 . CAISDGRAEGYTF TGTGCCATCAGTGACGGCAGGGCAGAGGGCTACACCTTC
. TRBJ1-2 TRBV27 TRBD1 CASSFAGGSYGYTF TGTGCCAGCAGTTTCGCAGGGGGCAGCTATGGCTACACCTTC
. TRBJ2-7 TRBV27 . CASSPRVSYEQYF TGTGCCAGCAGTCCCCGGGTCTCCTACGAGCAGTACTTC
. TRBJ1-6 TRBV10-3 . CAISEAGRDGSPLHF TGTGCCATCAGTGAGGCGGGCAGGGATGGATCACCCCTCCACTTT
. TRBJ2-3 TRBV28 . CASRWRTTDTQYF TGTGCCAGCAGGTGGCGGACCACAGATACGCAGTATTTT